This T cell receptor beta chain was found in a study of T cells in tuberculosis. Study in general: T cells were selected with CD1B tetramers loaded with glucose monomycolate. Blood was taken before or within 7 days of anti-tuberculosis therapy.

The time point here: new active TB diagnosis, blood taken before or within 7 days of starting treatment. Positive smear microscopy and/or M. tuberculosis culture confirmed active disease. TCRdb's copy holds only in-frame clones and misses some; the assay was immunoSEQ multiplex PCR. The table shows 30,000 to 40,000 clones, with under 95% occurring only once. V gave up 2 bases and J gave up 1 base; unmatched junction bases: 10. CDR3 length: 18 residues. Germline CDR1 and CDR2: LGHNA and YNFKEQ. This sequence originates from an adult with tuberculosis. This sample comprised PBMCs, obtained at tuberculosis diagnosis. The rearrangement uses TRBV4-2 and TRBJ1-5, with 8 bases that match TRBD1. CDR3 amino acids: CASSQTTSTGVSNQPQHF. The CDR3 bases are TGTGCCAGCAGCCAAACGACCTCGACAGGGGTGAGCAATCAGCCCCAGCATTTT.